This passage covers 28 T cell receptor beta chains from one sample sequenced in a study of tumor-infiltrating lymphocytes in primary liver carcinoma. Priming with a constant-region primer yielded TCR beta cDNA from around 540 ng total RNA. Employing slightly modified ARM-PCR, three nested multiplex PCR rounds were run, and these gave rise to the TCR beta libraries. PCR rounds one and two used TRBV1-TRBV30 forward primers with a C-beta reverse primer for around 10 cycles each. MiXCR, run by TCRdb on the multiplex PCR reads, gives a single entry per CDR3 protein. The data show 25,000 to 30,000 distinct CDR3 sequences, over 65% seen once. Taking 20-30 mg of unsorted bulk tissue, the authors co-extracted RNA and DNA. Sequenced material: liver tumor tissue from sampling region 3. The subset is: tumor region T3, left-lateral pole. The receptors originated from a man in his forties with primary liver carcinoma and hepatitis B virus infection.

This clonotype was seen at least ten times. The chain links TRBV30 to TRBJ1-2, with a possible D match to TRBD1 (6 bases). The CDR3 runs 13 residues. Germline lookup yields CDR1 GTSNPN and CDR2 SVGIG (reference sequence). The ends were cut back, 2 bases at V and 8 bases at J, with 15 bases in the middle. This chain's CDR3 is CAWSIDGGGGYTF. CDR3 nucleotides: TGTGCCTGGAGTATCGATGGGGGCGGAGGCTACACCTTC.

In regard to this clonotype: At one end, the junction sequence differs from germline, possibly due to a read error. This sequence joins TRBV11-1 and TRBJ2-7; D gene ambiguous. CDR3 length: 16 residues. Per the germline V gene, CDR1 is SGHAT and CDR2 is FQDESV (reference sequence). The CDR3 loop reads CANSLIARRSTGEQYF. CDR3 DNA: TGTGCCAACAGCTTAATAGCCCGGAGATCAACGGGCGAGCAGTACTTC.

In its sample, this clonotype was seen many times. The chain carries TRBV28 and TRBJ1-4, with D possibly TRBD1 on 6 matching bases. The CDR3 covers 16 residues. Germline assignment: CDR1 MDHEN and CDR2 SYDVKM. Between the trimmed V and J ends, which lost 3 bases and 0 bases, there was a span of 11 bases. The CDR3 nucleotides are TGTGCCAGCAGTTTGGACAGAACCGCAACTAATGAAAAACTGTTTTTT. Translating it yields CASSLDRTATNEKLFF.

This clonotype was seen only a few times. V usage is TRBV7-6 and J usage is TRBJ2-2; 7 bases agree with TRBD2. Germline V CDR1 and CDR2: SGHVS, FNYEAQ. The V and J ends lost 4 bases and 5 bases, in that order; junction bases with no gene match: 7. The CDR3 spans 15 residues. CDR3 coding DNA: TGTGCCAGCAGCTCCGGACTAGATATTACCGGGGAGCTGTTTTTT. This encodes CASSSGLDITGELFF.

V and J are TRBV11-2 and TRBJ2-3, with D unresolved. The CDR3 spans 16 residues. Per germline, CDR1 SGHAT and CDR2 FQNNGV. V lost 5 bases, J lost 2 bases, and 17 bases lay in between. CDR3 DNA sequence: TGTGCCAGCAGCCTACAACCCACCAACCCCACAGATACGCAGTATTTT. Protein product: CASSLQPTNPTDTQYF.

As to this clonotype: At one boundary the junction diverges from the germline segment, which might be a read error. The chain recombines TRBV5-8 with TRBJ2-1, with 13 bases aligning to TRBD2. Germline V gene lookup returns CDR1 SGHTS and CDR2 YDEGEE. The CDR3 totals 16 residues. The CDR3 bases are TGTGCTAGCAGCTTTGGACTAGCGGGAGTGAAGAATGAGCAGTTCTTC. This translates into CASSFGLAGVKNEQFF.

A remark on this clonotype: This could be a read error, since a much larger clone is one nucleotide away. V gene TRBV6-5 combines with J gene TRBJ2-7, with 8 positions matching TRBD1. CDR1 is MNHEY and CDR2 is SVGAGI in the germline V gene. The CDR3 length is 14 residues. CDR3 loop: CTSSRNRGNHEQYF. The CDR3 DNA follows: TGTACCAGCAGCCGGAACAGGGGGAACCACGAGCAGTACTTC.

A word on this clonotype: Mismatch with germline at one junction end may stem from a read error. The V and J genes are TRBV28 and TRBJ2-5; either TRBD1 or TRBD2 may fit D (5 bases each). This CDR3 is built from 15 residues. Looked up from germline, CDR1 is MDHEN and CDR2 is SYDVKM. For the CDR3, the DNA is TGTGCCTGCAGTTGGGGGTTGGGGGTCCAAGAGACCCAGTACTTC. Its translation is CACSWGLGVQETQYF.

The chain is built from TRBV5-1 and TRBJ2-2; 7 bases are shared with TRBD2. Germline loops: CDR1 SGHRS, CDR2 YFSETQ. The J segment lost 7 bases and the V segment lost 4 bases, leaving 13 bases of the junction unmatched. The CDR3 runs to 16 residues. The CDR3 nucleotides are TGCGCCAGCAGCCCGGGACTATCGGGAGTATGCGGGGAGCTGTTTTTT. Its protein is CASSPGLSGVCGELFF.

With respect to this clonotype: One end of the junction fails to match germline, which may point to a read error. This chain joins TRBV6-5 and TRBJ2-3; a weak D match, TRBD2 (6 bases). This CDR3 comprises 12 residues. Per germline, CDR1 MNHEY and CDR2 SVGAGI. DNA for the CDR3: TGTGGCAGTAGTCTTAGCAGGAGGGGACTGCACTTT. This gives the protein CGSSLSRRGLHF.

In the case of this clonotype: This sequence may be a read error, since a much larger clone differs from it by one base. V and J are TRBV5-1 and TRBJ1-3; D is ambiguous. Germline CDR1 and CDR2: SGHRS and YFSETQ. This CDR3 is 15 amino acids long. The chain's CDR3 is CASRDVRSSGNTICF. For the CDR3, the DNA is TGCGCCAGCAGAGACGTCCGCTCCTCTGGAAACACCATATGTTTT.

The chain links TRBV30 to TRBJ2-1; D is unclear. This CDR3 comprises 11 residues. V was trimmed by 7 bases and J by 10 bases, leaving 14 bases between them. Germline values: CDR1 GTSNPN, CDR2 SVGIG (reference sequence). The CDR3 region is CALKWYKEQFF. The CDR3 nucleotides read TGTGCCTTAAAGTGGTATAAAGAGCAGTTCTTC.

As to this clonotype: A read error is likely, as this CDR3 ends without the conserved phenylalanine or tryptophan. This chain links TRBV11-2 with TRBJ1-4, with a weak D call TRBD1 (5 bases). Trimming stripped 5 bases from V and 5 bases from J, with 18 bases between. This CDR3 contains 16 residues. Germline lookup yields CDR1 SGHAT and CDR2 FQNNGV. The CDR3 DNA is TGTGCCAGCAGCAAGACTACAGGAGAAACAAATGAAAAACTGTTTTTA. Protein: CASSKTTGETNEKLFL.

As to this clonotype: One end of the junction fails to match germline, which may point to a read error. In DNA form, the CDR3 reads TGTGCCAGCAGCTTAGCAAGGGGGACTGAGGCTTTCTTT. Its protein is CASSLARGTEAFF. The chain carries TRBV11-3 and TRBJ1-1; a weak D match, TRBD1 (6 bases). Germline loops: CDR1 SGHNT, CDR2 YENEEA. The CDR3 length is 13 residues.

As for this clonotype: This CDR3 is missing its conserved last phenylalanine or tryptophan, likely due to a read error. It is unclear where the CDR3 begins or ends on the DNA, so no DNA is shown, and the CDR3 is as TCRdb lists it. CDR3 protein: CASSPHSGRAEETLYL. The rearrangement links TRBV6-6 to TRBJ2-5; the D call in the table, TRBD2, was not verified against the DNA. Including both end residues, the CDR3 is 16 amino acids long. CDR1 is MNHNY and CDR2 is SVGAGI in the germline V gene (reference sequence).

To note about this clonotype: The junction departs from germline at one end; a sequencing error may be responsible. The chain is built from TRBV4-3 and TRBJ2-7; tentative D call: TRBD2 (6 bases). The CDR3 is made up of 15 amino acids. The germline CDR1 and CDR2 sequences are LGHNA and YSLEER. For the CDR3, the DNA is TGCACCAGCAACCACGATCGGGAGACTCCCTACGAGCAGTACTTC. This codes for CTSNHDRETPYEQYF.

This clonotype was counted once. A much bigger clone sits one base away, suggesting this may be a read error. V is TRBV4-3 and J is TRBJ2-1; no definite D call. The CDR3 contains 14 residues. V lost 3 bases, J lost 8 bases, and 14 bases lay in between. Germline V CDR1 and CDR2: LGHNA, YSLEER. The CDR3 region is CASSHTELVDEQFF. The CDR3 nucleotides read TGCGCCAGCAGCCACACAGAGTTGGTCGATGAGCAGTTCTTC.

Points on this clonotype: The CDR3 end shows no conserved phenylalanine or tryptophan, and so a read error is likely. V usage is TRBV5-5 and J usage is TRBJ2-1; unclear D gene. The CDR3 length is 15 residues. Per germline, CDR1 SGHKS and CDR2 YYEKEE (reference sequence). This CDR3 is CASSPGKGSYHEQFS. Written as DNA, the CDR3 is TGTGCCAGCAGCCCTGGAAAGGGTTCCTACCATGAGCAGTTCTCC.

Worth noting for this clonotype: The CDR3 does not close with the conserved phenylalanine or tryptophan, likely indicating a read error. This chain joins TRBV4-2 and TRBJ2-5; unclear D gene. With 1 base removed from V and 1 base from J, the gap between germline ends came to 10 bases. This CDR3 region has 15 residues. The germline gives CDR1 LGHNA, CDR2 YNFKEQ. The CDR3 nucleotides are TGTGCCAGCAGCCAAGTGGATGGACCCCAAGAGACCCAGTACCTC. Translated, it gives CASSQVDGPQETQYL.

By its share, this clonotype is medium-sized. This chain joins TRBV10-2 and TRBJ2-3, with D uncertain. V was cut by 4 bases and J by 4 bases, with 3 bases left in between. The CDR3 is 11 amino acids. CDR1 and CDR2 from the germline V gene are WSHSY and SAAADI. The CDR3 nucleotides read TGCGCCAGCAGTGGGTCAGATACGCAGTATTTT. Amino acids: CASSGSDTQYF.

This clonotype was seen repeatedly, ten times or more. A much larger clone is a single base away; this may be a read error. This chain joins TRBV7-8 and TRBJ2-1; D not resolved. From germline, CDR1 is SGHVS and CDR2 FQNEAQ. V lost 4 bases and J 6 bases, leaving 19 bases between the germline ends. This CDR3 comprises 16 residues. CDR3 protein: CASSSDFGGTCNEQFF. The CDR3 nucleotides are TGTGCCAGCAGCTCTGACTTCGGCGGTACCTGCAATGAGCAGTTCTTC.

This clonotype was recorded at least ten times. The conserved phenylalanine or tryptophan normally closing the CDR3 is absent here, so this likely arose from a read error. Because the CDR3's place on the DNA is in doubt, the DNA is left out and the CDR3 is given as listed by TCRdb. V is TRBV11-2 and J is TRBJ2-5. Including both end residues, the CDR3 is 12 amino acids long. In germline, CDR1 is SGHAT, CDR2 FQNNGV. CDR3: CASSLEGKTRYS.

With respect to this clonotype: Sequence at one end of the junction differs from germline and may be a read error. The chain combines TRBV10-3 with TRBJ2-1; no reliable D call. The CDR3 covers 12 residues. CDR1 is ENHRY and CDR2 is SYGVKD in the germline V gene. The CDR3 DNA is TGTGTCATTAGCTCCCCTTGGAATGAGGAGTTCTTC. Its protein is CVISSPWNEEFF.

The chain uses TRBV11-1 and TRBJ1-1; D call uncertain. The CDR3 runs 15 residues. Germline lookup yields CDR1 SGHAT and CDR2 FQDESV (reference sequence). The CDR3 nucleotides read TGTGTCAGTAACGCCGGACTCAGTATGATCACTGAAGCTTTCTTT. Protein product: CVSNAGLSMITEAFF.

Details on this clonotype: The conserved final phenylalanine or tryptophan is absent from the CDR3, which likely points to a read error. V is TRBV11-2 and J is TRBJ2-5; 8 bases agree with TRBD2. Germline CDR1 is SGHAT and CDR2 is FQNNGV. The CDR3 sequence is 16 residues long. CDR3 DNA sequence: TGTACCAACAGCCAAACACCTGGCGGGGGGAAAGAGACCCAGTACATC. Translating gives CTNSQTPGGGKETQYI.

This clonotype was seen many times. The chain recombines TRBV28 with TRBJ1-1; D uncertain. Germline CDR1 reads MDHEN; CDR2 reads SYDVKM. V gave up 5 bases and J gave up 6 bases, with 16 bases separating them. This CDR3 is 14 amino acids long. CDR3 coding DNA: TGTGCCAGCAGTCCACCGTTAGGGCAGGCTGAAGCTTTCTTT. This codes for CASSPPLGQAEAFF. The variable domain in full, completed from reference TRBV28 and TRBJ1-1, reads DVKVTQSSRYLVKRTGEKVFLECVQDMDHENMFWYRQDPGLGLRLIYFSYDVKMKEKGDIPEGYSVSREKKERFSLILESASTNQTSMYLCASSPPLGQAEAFFGQGTRLTVV.

About this clonotype: Relative to the germline gene, one junction end is altered; a read error may explain this. V usage is TRBV29-1 and J usage is TRBJ2-2, with TRBD1 as a possible D gene (5 bases). Germline V gene sequence: CDR1 SQVTM, CDR2 ANQGSEA. The CDR3 extends over 15 amino acids. The CDR3: CSFEGVTSFTVELFF. The CDR3 DNA reads as TGCAGCTTTGAAGGGGTAACAAGTTTCACCGTGGAGCTGTTTTTT.

Notes on this clonotype: Germline is not matched at one junction end, which may reflect a read error. The chain has TRBV5-4 and TRBJ2-5; 8 bases align to TRBD1. Per germline, CDR1 SGHNT and CDR2 YYREEE (reference sequence). The CDR3 loop spans 13 amino acids. The CDR3 loop is CAGSLTGVGTQYF. CDR3 coding DNA: TGTGCCGGCAGCTTGACAGGGGTGGGGACCCAGTACTTC.